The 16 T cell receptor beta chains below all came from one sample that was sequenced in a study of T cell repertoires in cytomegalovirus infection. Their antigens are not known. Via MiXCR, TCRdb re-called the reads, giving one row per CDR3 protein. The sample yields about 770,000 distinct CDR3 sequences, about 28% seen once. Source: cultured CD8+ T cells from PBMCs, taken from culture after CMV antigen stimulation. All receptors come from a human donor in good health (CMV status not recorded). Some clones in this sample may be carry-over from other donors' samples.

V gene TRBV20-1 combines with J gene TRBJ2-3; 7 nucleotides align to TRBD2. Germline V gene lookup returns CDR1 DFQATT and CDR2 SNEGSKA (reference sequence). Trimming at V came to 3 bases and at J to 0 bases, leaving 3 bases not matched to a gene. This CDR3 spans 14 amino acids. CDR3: CSARGGYSTDTQYF. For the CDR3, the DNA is TGCAGTGCTAGGGGGGGGTATAGCACAGATACGCAGTATTTT.

The CDR3 here is CASGYGQGYTF. The CDR3 DNA sequence: TGTGCCAGCGGTTATGGACAGGGCTACACCTTC. The rearrangement joins TRBV25-1 to TRBJ1-2, with D possibly TRBD1 on 6 matching bases. Trimming removed 8 bases from V and 8 bases from J, with 12 bases in between. The CDR3 spans 11 residues. CDR1 is MGHDK and CDR2 is SYGVNS in the germline V gene.

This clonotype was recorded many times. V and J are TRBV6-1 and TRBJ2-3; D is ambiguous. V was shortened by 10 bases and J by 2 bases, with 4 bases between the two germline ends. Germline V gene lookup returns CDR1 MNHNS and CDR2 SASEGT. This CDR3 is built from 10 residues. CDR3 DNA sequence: TGTGCCACTCACACAGATACGCAGTATTTT. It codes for CATHTDTQYF.

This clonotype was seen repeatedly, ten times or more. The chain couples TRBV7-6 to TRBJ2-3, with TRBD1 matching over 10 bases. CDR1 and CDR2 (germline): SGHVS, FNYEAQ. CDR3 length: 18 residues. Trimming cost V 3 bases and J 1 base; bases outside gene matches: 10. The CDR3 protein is CASSFYRDRGVGTDTQYF. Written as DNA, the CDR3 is TGTGCCAGCAGCTTTTACCGGGACAGGGGAGTTGGCACAGATACGCAGTATTTT.

For the CDR3, the DNA is TGTGCCAGCAGCGACACCGGGGAAAACTATGGCTACACCTTC. It encodes CASSDTGENYGYTF. The chain combines TRBV7-9 with TRBJ1-2; D not certain. Trimming removed 5 bases at V and 2 bases at J, with 12 bases between. Germline CDR1 is SEHNR and CDR2 is FQNEAQ (reference sequence). The CDR3 runs 14 residues.

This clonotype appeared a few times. In DNA form, the CDR3 reads TGTGCCAGCAGCCACACCCCGAAGGGGAACACTGAAGCTTTCTTT. Translation: CASSHTPKGNTEAFF. The V and J genes are TRBV3-1 and TRBJ1-1; D is undetermined. CDR1 is LGHDT and CDR2 is YNNKEL in the germline V gene (reference sequence). This CDR3 has 15 amino acids. Trimming removed 3 bases at V and 1 base at J, with 12 bases between.

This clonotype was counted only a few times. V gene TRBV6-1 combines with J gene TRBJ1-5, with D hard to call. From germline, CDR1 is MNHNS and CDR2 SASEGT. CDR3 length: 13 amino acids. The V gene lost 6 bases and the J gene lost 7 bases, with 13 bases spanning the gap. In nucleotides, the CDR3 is TGTGCCAGCAGCCCCTACGCGGGGCAGCCCCAGCATTTT. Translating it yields CASSPYAGQPQHF.

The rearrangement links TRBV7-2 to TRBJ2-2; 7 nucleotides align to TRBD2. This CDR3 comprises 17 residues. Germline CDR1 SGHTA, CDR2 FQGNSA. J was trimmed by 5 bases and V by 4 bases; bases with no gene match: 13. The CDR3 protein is CASSSKVVGRVTGELFF. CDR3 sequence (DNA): TGTGCCAGCAGCTCGAAAGTGGTGGGGAGGGTTACCGGGGAGCTGTTTTTT.

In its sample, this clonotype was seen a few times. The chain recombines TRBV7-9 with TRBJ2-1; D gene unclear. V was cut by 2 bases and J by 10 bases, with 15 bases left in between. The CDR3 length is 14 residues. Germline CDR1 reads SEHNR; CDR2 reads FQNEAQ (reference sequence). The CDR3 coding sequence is TGTGCCAGCAGCTTATCGGGCGGACGGTGGGAGCAGTTCTTC. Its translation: CASSLSGGRWEQFF.

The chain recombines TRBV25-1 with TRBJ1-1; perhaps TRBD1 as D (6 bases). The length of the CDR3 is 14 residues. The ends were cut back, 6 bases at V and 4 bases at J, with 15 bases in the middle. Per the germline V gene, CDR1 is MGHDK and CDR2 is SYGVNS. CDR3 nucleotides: TGTGCCAGCAGCTTCGGGACATTGGGCACTGAAGCTTTCTTT. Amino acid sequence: CASSFGTLGTEAFF.

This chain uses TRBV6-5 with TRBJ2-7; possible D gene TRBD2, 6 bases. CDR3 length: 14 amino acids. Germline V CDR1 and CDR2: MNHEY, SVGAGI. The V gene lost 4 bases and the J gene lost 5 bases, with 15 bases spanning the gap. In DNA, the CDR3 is TGTGCCAGCAGTTTCCGGGACTGGGTGCACGAGCAGTACTTC. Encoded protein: CASSFRDWVHEQYF.

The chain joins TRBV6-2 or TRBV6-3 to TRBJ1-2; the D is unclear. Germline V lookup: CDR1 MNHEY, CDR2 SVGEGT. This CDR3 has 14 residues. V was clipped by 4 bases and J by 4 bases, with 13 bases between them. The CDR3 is CASSSRGGVYGYTF. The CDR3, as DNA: TGTGCCAGCAGTTCTCGCGGTGGGGTCTATGGCTACACCTTC.

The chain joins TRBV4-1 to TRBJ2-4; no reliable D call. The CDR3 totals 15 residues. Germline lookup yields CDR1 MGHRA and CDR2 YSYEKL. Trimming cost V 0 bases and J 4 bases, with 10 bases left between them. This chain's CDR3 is CASSQEDEKKNIQYF. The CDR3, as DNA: TGCGCCAGCAGCCAAGAAGATGAGAAGAAAAACATTCAGTACTTC.

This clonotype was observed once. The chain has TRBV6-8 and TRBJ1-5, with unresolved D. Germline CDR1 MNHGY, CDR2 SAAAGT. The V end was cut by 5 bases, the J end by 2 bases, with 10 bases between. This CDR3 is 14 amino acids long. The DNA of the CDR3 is TGTGCCAGCAGTACCGGGTGGGGCAATCAGCCCCAGCATTTT. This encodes CASSTGWGNQPQHF.

The CDR3 DNA follows: TGTGCCAGTAGTATAGACGTACTAGCGGGGATCACCGGGGAGCTGTTTTTT. Protein product: CASSIDVLAGITGELFF. V usage is TRBV19 and J usage is TRBJ2-2; 10 nucleotides align to TRBD2. The CDR3 length is 17 residues. Germline CDR1 and CDR2: LNHDA and SQIVND (reference sequence). J was trimmed by 4 bases and V by 0 bases; bases with no gene match: 5.

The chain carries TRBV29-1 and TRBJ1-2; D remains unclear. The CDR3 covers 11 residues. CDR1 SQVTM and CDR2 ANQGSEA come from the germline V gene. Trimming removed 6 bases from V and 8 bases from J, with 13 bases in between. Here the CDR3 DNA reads TGCAGCGTGGCCACACGGGAAGGCTACACCTTC. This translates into CSVATREGYTF.